The 8 T cell receptor beta chains reported below all come from one sample, sequenced in a study of technical replicates of blood from a handful of donors (dated by TCRdb to about 2017). Library creation used the immunoSEQ multiplex PCR assay. TCRdb's version of the immuneACCESS table is confined to in-frame rearrangements and falls short of the full clone set. An unresolved V gene accounts for under half of the shortfall where checked; the remainder is of unknown origin. The sample table shows tens of thousands of clones, and roughly 90% are seen once. Of the sample, 0.35% to 0.45% is held by the ten largest clones. Sequencing input: T cells isolated from PBMCs. Receptors originate from a human donor in good health.

This chain joins TRBV4-2 and TRBJ2-1, with a tentative D call TRBD2 (6 bases). V lost 5 bases and J lost 8, with 10 bases in between. This CDR3 region has 12 residues. CDR1 LGHNA and CDR2 YNFKEQ come from the germline V gene. The CDR3 loop reads CASSERRDEQFF. In DNA form, the CDR3 reads TGTGCCAGCAGCGAAAGGAGGGATGAGCAGTTCTTC.

The rearrangement links TRBV5-4 to TRBJ1-1; tentative D call: TRBD1 (6 bases). The germline V gene encodes CDR1 SGHNT and CDR2 YYREEE (reference sequence). V lost 10 bases and J 0 bases, leaving 19 bases between the germline ends. There are 15 residues in the CDR3. The chain's CDR3 is CALGGPTFMNTEAFF. DNA of the CDR3: TGTGCCTTGGGGGGGCCAACATTCATGAACACTGAAGCTTTCTTT.

This clone was detected once. The J gene is TRBJ2-3, the V gene TRBV4-1, with TRBD2 matching 8 bases. CDR1 and CDR2 (germline): MGHRA, YSYEKL. V lost 0 bases, J lost 2 bases, and 4 bases stayed unmatched. This CDR3 contains 16 residues. CDR3 protein: CASSQDLAGPTDTQYF. CDR3 DNA: TGCGCCAGCAGCCAAGATTTAGCGGGACCCACAGATACGCAGTATTTT.

The chain carries TRBV7-9 and TRBJ2-2; D not resolved. This CDR3 spans 16 amino acids. Germline V gives CDR1 SEHNR, CDR2 FQNEAQ (reference sequence). V lost 0 bases and J lost 0, with 8 bases in between. CDR3 in DNA: TGTGCCAGCAGCTTAGCGAGGAGTGCGAACACCGGGGAGCTGTTTTTT. As protein: CASSLARSANTGELFF. Looking up the rest from reference TRBV7-9 and TRBJ2-2 gives the full variable domain: DTGVSQNPRHKITKRGQNVTFRCDPISEHNRLYWYRQTLGQGPEFLTYFQNEAQLEKSRLLSDRFSAERPKGSFSTLEIQRTEQGDSAMYLCASSLARSANTGELFFGEGSRLTVL.

The chain joins TRBV5-1 to TRBJ2-3; 9 positions match TRBD1. CDR1 and CDR2 from the germline V gene are SGHRS and YFSETQ. CDR3 length: 14 residues. The V segment lost 1 base and the J segment 4 bases; nucleotides outside the gene matches: 1. The CDR3 region has the DNA TGCGCCAGCAGCTTGAACAGGGGGCCAGATACGCAGTATTTT. Its protein is CASSLNRGPDTQYF.

The J gene is TRBJ1-2, the V gene TRBV28, with 7 bases fitting TRBD1. The CDR3 consists of 14 residues. V shed 2 bases, J shed 4 bases, and the junction held 4 bases outside the gene matches. Germline-derived CDR1 and CDR2 are MDHEN and SYDVKM. CDR3 DNA: TGTGCCAGCAGTTTAGGTCAGGGGGGCTATGGCTACACCTTC. Translation gives CASSLGQGGYGYTF.

This chain joins TRBV6-1 and TRBJ2-3; maybe TRBD2 (7 bases). Per the germline V gene, CDR1 is MNHNS and CDR2 is SASEGT. CDR3 size: 18 residues. V was clipped by 2 bases and J by 0 bases, with 18 bases between them. The CDR3 DNA follows: TGTGCCAGCAGTGAAACGGGTCTAGGGGGGGGGAGCACAGATACGCAGTATTTT. Residues: CASSETGLGGGSTDTQYF.

The chain employs TRBV19 and TRBJ2-7; 8 nucleotides line up with TRBD2. Trimming cost V 3 bases and J 3 bases; bases outside gene matches: 7. The CDR3 consists of 15 residues. Germline V gives CDR1 LNHDA, CDR2 SQIVND (reference sequence). CDR3 coding DNA: TGTGCCAGTAGTATCACGTCTAGCGGGTTCTACGAGCAGTACTTC. Translating it yields CASSITSSGFYEQYF. Combining the CDR3 with reference TRBV19 and TRBJ2-7 gives the whole variable domain DGGITQSPKYLFRKEGQNVTLSCEQNLNHDAMYWYRQDPGQGLRLIYYSQIVNDFQKGDIAEGYSVSREKKESFPLTVTSAQKNPTAFYLCASSITSSGFYEQYFGPGTRLTVT.